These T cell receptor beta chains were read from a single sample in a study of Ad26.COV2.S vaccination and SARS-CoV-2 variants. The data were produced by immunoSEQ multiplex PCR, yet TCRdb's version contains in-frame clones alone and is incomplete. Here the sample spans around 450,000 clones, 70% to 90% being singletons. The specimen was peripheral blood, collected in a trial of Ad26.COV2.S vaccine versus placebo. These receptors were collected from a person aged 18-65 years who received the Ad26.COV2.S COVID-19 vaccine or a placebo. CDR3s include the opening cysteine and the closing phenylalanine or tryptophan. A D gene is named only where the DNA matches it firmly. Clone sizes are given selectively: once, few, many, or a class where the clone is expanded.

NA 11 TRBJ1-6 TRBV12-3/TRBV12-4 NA CASSGNSPLHF TGTGCCAGCAGTGGAAATTCACCCCTCCACTTT
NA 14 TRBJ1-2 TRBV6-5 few CASSPTVTNYGYTF TGTGCCAGCAGCCCGACAGTCACTAACTATGGCTACACCTTC
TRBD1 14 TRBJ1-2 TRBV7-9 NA CASSYPRDSAGGTF TGTGCCAGCAGCTACCCCCGGGACAGTGCTGGGGGCACCTTC
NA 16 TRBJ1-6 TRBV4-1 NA CASSQGGAPTNSPLHF TGCGCCAGCAGCCAAGGGGGGGCACCAACAAATTCACCCCTCCACTTT
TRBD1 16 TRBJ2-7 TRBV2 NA CASSDPYGTGNYEQYF TGTGCCAGCAGTGATCCATACGGGACAGGGAACTACGAGCAGTACTTC
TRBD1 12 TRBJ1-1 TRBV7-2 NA CASSLGDRVAFF TGTGCCAGCAGCTTAGGGGACAGGGTCGCTTTCTTT
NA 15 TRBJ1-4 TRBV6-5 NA CASSTNYATNEKLFF TGTGCCAGCTCAACAAACTATGCAACTAATGAAAAACTGTTTTTT
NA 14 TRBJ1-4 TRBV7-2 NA CASSLSPQSEKLFF TGTGCCAGCAGTTTATCCCCCCAGTCTGAAAAACTGTTTTTT
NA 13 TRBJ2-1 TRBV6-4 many CASSDGDNNEQFF TGTGCCAGCAGTGACGGGGACAACAATGAGCAGTTCTTC
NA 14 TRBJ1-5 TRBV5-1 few CASSPGGVEQPQHF TGCGCCAGCAGCCCTGGGGGGGTGGAACAGCCCCAGCATTTT
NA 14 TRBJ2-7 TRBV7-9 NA CASSLGSGHYEQYF TGTGCCAGCAGCTTAGGGTCAGGGCACTACGAGCAGTACTTC
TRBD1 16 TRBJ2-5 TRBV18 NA CASSPTPTGRGETQYF TGTGCCAGCTCACCCACACCGACAGGGCGAGGCGAGACCCAGTACTTC
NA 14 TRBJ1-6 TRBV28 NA CASASPGTWSPLHF TGTGCCTCAGCTTCCCCAGGGACTTGGTCACCCCTCCACTTT
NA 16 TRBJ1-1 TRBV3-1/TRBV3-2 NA CASSQEGAGYLTEAFF TGTGCCAGCAGCCAAGAGGGGGCAGGGTATCTAACTGAAGCTTTCTTT
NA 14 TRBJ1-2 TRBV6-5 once CASHGAGNRIGYTF TGTGCCAGCCACGGGGCAGGGAATCGGATTGGCTACACCTTC
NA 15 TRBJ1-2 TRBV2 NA CASSLGSGTNYGYTF TGTGCCAGCAGTTTGGGTAGCGGGACCAACTATGGCTACACCTTC
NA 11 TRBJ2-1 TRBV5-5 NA CASSLDGEQFF TGTGCCAGCAGCTTGGATGGTGAGCAGTTCTTC
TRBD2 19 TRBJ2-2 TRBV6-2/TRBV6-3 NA CASSYRGLAGASNTGELFF TGTGCCAGCAGTTATCGCGGACTAGCGGGGGCCTCGAACACCGGGGAGCTGTTTTTT
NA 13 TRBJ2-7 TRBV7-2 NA CASSFVSSYEQYF TGTGCCAGCAGCTTCGTGAGCTCCTACGAGCAGTACTTC
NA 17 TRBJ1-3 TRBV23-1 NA CASSLKTGSGPGNTIYF TGCGCCAGCAGTCTCAAAACAGGGTCAGGGCCTGGAAACACCATATATTTT
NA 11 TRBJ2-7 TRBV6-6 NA CASSLNYEQYF TGTGCCAGCAGTTTGAACTACGAGCAGTACTTC
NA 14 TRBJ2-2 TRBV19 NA CAGQGGNNTGELFF TGTGCCGGACAAGGGGGAAATAACACCGGGGAGCTGTTTTTT
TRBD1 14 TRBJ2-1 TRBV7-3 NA CASSLGTAYNEQFF TGTGCCAGCAGCTTAGGGACAGCCTACAATGAGCAGTTCTTC
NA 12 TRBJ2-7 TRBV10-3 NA CAISESITEQYF TGTGCCATCAGTGAGTCGATTACCGAGCAGTACTTC
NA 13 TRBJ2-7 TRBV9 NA CASSVAAKGEQYF TGTGCCAGCAGCGTAGCTGCCAAAGGCGAGCAGTACTTC
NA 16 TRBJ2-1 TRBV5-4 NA CASSPSAESSYNEQFF TGTGCCAGCAGCCCCTCTGCAGAGAGCTCCTACAATGAGCAGTTCTTC
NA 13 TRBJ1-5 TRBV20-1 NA CSASAGINQPQHF TGCAGTGCTAGTGCGGGGATCAATCAGCCCCAGCATTTT
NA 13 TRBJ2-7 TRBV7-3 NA CASSSGQSWEQYF TGTGCCAGCAGCTCCGGACAGTCGTGGGAGCAGTACTTC
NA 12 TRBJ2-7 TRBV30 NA CAWGSTKWEQYF TGTGCCTGGGGTAGCACCAAATGGGAGCAGTACTTC
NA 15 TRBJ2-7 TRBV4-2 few CASSQGGREVNEQYF TGTGCCAGCAGCCAAGGAGGCAGGGAAGTTAACGAGCAGTACTTC
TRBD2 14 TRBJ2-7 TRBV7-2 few CASSLVAGGYEQYF TGTGCCAGCAGCTTAGTAGCGGGGGGCTACGAGCAGTACTTC
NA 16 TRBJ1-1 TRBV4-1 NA CASSQDYGGLDTEAFF TGCGCCAGCAGCCAAGATTACGGGGGCCTAGACACTGAAGCTTTCTTT
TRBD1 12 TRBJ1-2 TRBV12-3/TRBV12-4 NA CASSPQGGGYTF TGTGCCAGCAGTCCTCAGGGGGGTGGCTACACCTTC
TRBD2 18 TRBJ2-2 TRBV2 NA CASRSGGANMENTGELFF TGTGCCAGCAGAAGCGGGGGGGCTAATATGGAGAACACCGGGGAGCTGTTTTTT
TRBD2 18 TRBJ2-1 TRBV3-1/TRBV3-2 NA CASSPNGLAGFSYNEQFF TGTGCCAGCAGCCCCAACGGACTAGCGGGGTTCTCCTACAATGAGCAGTTCTTC
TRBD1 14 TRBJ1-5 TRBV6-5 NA CASSIVRGDQPQHF TGTGCCAGCAGTATCGTCAGGGGGGATCAGCCCCAGCATTTT
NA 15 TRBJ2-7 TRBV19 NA CASSRGAESSYEQYF TGTGCCAGTAGTAGGGGGGCTGAAAGCTCCTACGAGCAGTACTTC
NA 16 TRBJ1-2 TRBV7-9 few CASSLEKWEANYGYTF TGTGCCAGCAGCTTGGAGAAATGGGAAGCTAACTATGGCTACACCTTC
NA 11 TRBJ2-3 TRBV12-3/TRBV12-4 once CASSLGDTQYF TGTGCCAGCAGTTTGGGAGATACGCAGTATTTT
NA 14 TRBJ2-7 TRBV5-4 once CASSRVGATYEQYF TGTGCCAGCAGTCGCGTGGGGGCAACCTACGAGCAGTACTTC
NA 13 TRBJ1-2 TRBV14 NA CASSQDPRGGYTF TGTGCCAGCAGCCAAGATCCGAGGGGCGGCTACACCTTC
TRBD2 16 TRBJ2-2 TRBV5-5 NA CASRVWRGGASGELFF TGTGCCAGCCGCGTATGGCGCGGGGGGGCCTCAGGGGAGCTGTTTTTT
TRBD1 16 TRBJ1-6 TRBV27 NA CASSSWTGSNNSPLHF TGTGCCAGCAGTTCCTGGACAGGGTCTAACAATTCACCCCTCCACTTT
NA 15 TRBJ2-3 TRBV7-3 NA CASSLMPISTDTQYF TGTGCCAGCAGCTTAATGCCGATTAGCACAGATACGCAGTATTTT
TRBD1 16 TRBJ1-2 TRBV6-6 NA CASSYDGGQGYYGYTF TGTGCCAGCAGTTACGATGGGGGACAGGGATACTATGGCTACACCTTC
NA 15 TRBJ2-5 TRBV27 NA CASSPRARRRETQYF TGTGCCAGCAGCCCCCGGGCCCGGCGGAGAGAGACCCAGTACTTC
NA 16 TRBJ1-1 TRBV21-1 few CASSMGRGEVNTEAFF TGTGCCAGCAGCATGGGAAGGGGCGAAGTGAACACTGAAGCTTTCTTT
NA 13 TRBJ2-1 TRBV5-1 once CASSTDPGTEQFF TGCGCCAGCAGCACGGACCCCGGGACGGAGCAGTTCTTC
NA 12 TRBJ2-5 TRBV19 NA CASSIDLETQYF TGTGCCAGTAGTATAGACCTAGAGACCCAGTACTTC